The 9 T cell receptor beta chains presented below share a single source sample, sequenced in a study of radiotherapy plus CTLA-4 blockade in lung cancer. The data were produced by immunoSEQ multiplex PCR, yet TCRdb's version contains in-frame clones alone and is incomplete. Of 50,000 to 60,000 clones in the sample, roughly 80% were seen once. The material was peripheral blood, obtained from a patient treated with radiotherapy plus ipilimumab. The receptors here all came from a human donor with non-small cell lung cancer who had a complete response to radiotherapy plus ipilimumab.

This clone was seen a single time. The rearrangement joins TRBV4-1 to TRBJ2-2; perhaps TRBD2 as D (5 bases). V gave up 1 base and J gave up 0 bases, with 27 bases separating them. The CDR3 sequence is 22 residues long. Germline V gene data show CDR1 as MGHRA and CDR2 as YSYEKL. CDR3 in amino acids: CASSQAGLKSGEEVANTGELFF. CDR3 nucleotide sequence: TGCGCCAGCAGCCAAGCGGGCTTAAAAAGCGGTGAGGAAGTGGCGAACACCGGGGAGCTGTTTTTT.

V usage is TRBV18 and J usage is TRBJ2-4; 13 nucleotides align to TRBD2. The J segment lost 0 bases and the V segment lost 3 bases, leaving 11 bases of the junction unmatched. CDR3 length equals 20 residues. Germline assignment: CDR1 KGHSH and CDR2 LQKENI. CDR3 bases: TGTGCCAGCTCACCGGCATTAGGACTAGCGGGGGCCGGAGCCAAAAACATTCAGTACTTC. Its translation: CASSPALGLAGAGAKNIQYF.

The V call is TRBV10-2, the J call TRBJ2-5, with unresolved D. V gave up 7 bases and J gave up 3 bases, with 9 bases separating them. Germline CDR1 is WSHSY and CDR2 is SAAADI. The CDR3 sequence is 12 residues long. This CDR3 reads CASKWQEETQYF. As DNA, the CDR3 is TGCGCCAGCAAATGGCAGGAAGAGACCCAGTACTTC.

The rearrangement links TRBV6-4 to TRBJ1-1, with TRBD1 matching over 8 bases. Germline V CDR1 and CDR2: MRHNA, SNTAGT. The J segment lost 3 bases and the V segment lost 4 bases, leaving 7 bases of the junction unmatched. This CDR3 comprises 15 residues. CDR3: CASSAQGAGDTEAFF. CDR3 DNA sequence: TGTGCCAGCAGTGCCCAGGGGGCTGGGGACACTGAAGCTTTCTTT.

This chain uses TRBV7-2 with TRBJ1-2, with TRBD1 matching 8 bases. J was trimmed by 4 bases and V by 5 bases; bases with no gene match: 3. Germline V CDR1 and CDR2: SGHTA, FQGNSA. The CDR3 runs to 13 residues. For the CDR3, the DNA is TGTGCCAGCAGCGGGACAGGCCTCTATGGCTACACCTTC. As protein: CASSGTGLYGYTF.

The V and J genes are TRBV28 and TRBJ1-2; possibly TRBD1 for D (6 bases). The CDR3 totals 13 residues. Deletions cut 6 bases from V and 8 bases from J, with 16 bases between. CDR1 MDHEN and CDR2 SYDVKM come from the germline V gene. CDR3 nucleotide sequence: TGTGCCAGCAGGCCGTGGCAGGGGTCGGGCTACACCTTC. The encoded protein is CASRPWQGSGYTF.

This clone was observed a few times. The rearrangement uses TRBV5-1 and TRBJ2-3, with D maybe TRBD1 (6 bases). Per germline, CDR1 SGHRS and CDR2 YFSETQ. Trimming took 3 bases from V and 4 from J, leaving 12 bases between them. This CDR3 has 14 residues. CDR3 coding DNA: TGCGCCAGCAGCTACAGGGCCGGCCCAGATACGCAGTATTTT. Translated: CASSYRAGPDTQYF.

This chain joins TRBV28 and TRBJ1-2; TRBD1 matches 7 bases. The trim removed 6 bases at V and 2 bases at J, leaving 6 bases unmatched. The CDR3 extends over 14 amino acids. Per the germline V gene, CDR1 is MDHEN and CDR2 is SYDVKM. CDR3 DNA: TGTGCCAGCAGACCAGGGACAGCCAACTATGGCTACACCTTC. As protein: CASRPGTANYGYTF.

The CDR3 DNA sequence: TGTGCCAGCTCACACCGGGACAGCTACTCCTACGAGCAGTACTTC. Amino acids: CASSHRDSYSYEQYF. The chain joins TRBV18 to TRBJ2-7; 7 nucleotides agree with TRBD1. Germline V gene sequence: CDR1 KGHSH, CDR2 LQKENI. This CDR3 comprises 15 residues. Trimming took 4 bases from V and 0 from J; bases not matched to a gene: 6.